This T cell receptor beta chain derives from a study of shared clonotypes between healthy human individuals. Within Nashville, Tennessee resided all donors, each a Caucasian adult. The authors distributed each subset's genomic DNA evenly over several immunoSEQ plates. TCRdb's table, derived via immunoSEQ multiplex PCR, lists solely in-frame clones and lacks some. The sample lists some 2.4 million clones, 93% occurring once. CDR1 is SGHRS and CDR2 is YFSETQ in the germline V gene. V was clipped by 4 bases and J by 2 bases; unmatched bases: 8. The CDR3 sequence is 15 residues long. The chain uses TRBV5-1 and TRBJ2-7, with 8 positions matching TRBD2. The TCR originated in a man younger than 30 in good health. Some clones in this sample may be carry-over from other donors' samples. Material for sequencing was naive CD4+ T cells from PBMCs. Subset denoted: CD45RA+ positively selected. CDR3 DNA: TGCGCCAGCAGCATGGGGGCGGGAGGACCCTACGAGCAGTACTTC. This encodes CASSMGAGGPYEQYF.